These 29 T cell receptor beta chains originate from one sample sequenced in a study of blood T cell repertoires in COVID-19. Generated by immunoSEQ multiplex PCR, the TCRdb table keeps only in-frame clones and is missing some. The table lists some 160,000 clones, roughly 91% of them singletons, with roughly 5.3% in the top ten. Sequenced: peripheral blood. These receptors were obtained from a man younger than 35 with COVID-19, enrolled during active disease.

The V and J genes are TRBV7-9 and TRBJ2-7, with a weak D call TRBD1 (6 bases). Germline CDR1 SEHNR, CDR2 FQNEAQ (reference sequence). The CDR3 sequence is 16 residues long. V was shortened by 4 bases and J by 2 bases, with 18 bases between the two germline ends. CDR3 protein: CASSSGLTGVPYEQYF. DNA of the CDR3: TGTGCCAGCAGCTCCGGACTGACAGGAGTCCCCTACGAGCAGTACTTC.

This chain connects TRBV16 to TRBJ1-3; perhaps TRBD1 as D (5 bases). This CDR3 is built from 17 residues. Germline V gene lookup returns CDR1 KGHSY and CDR2 FQNENV. Trimming shortened V by 0 bases and J by 0 bases, and 12 bases separated the two germline ends. The DNA for the CDR3 is TGTGCCAGCAGCCAATCTCTAGGACACTCCTCTGGAAACACCATATATTTT. The encoded protein is CASSQSLGHSSGNTIYF. Complete variable domain (other parts from reference TRBV16 and TRBJ1-3): GEEVAQTPKHLVRGEGQKAKLYCAPIKGHSYVFWYQQVLKNEFKFLISFQNENVFDETGMPKERFSAKCLPNSPCSLEIQATKLEDSAVYFCASSQSLGHSSGNTIYFGEGSWLTVV.

The gene calls are TRBV6-2 or TRBV6-3 and TRBJ1-2, with TRBD1 matching over 10 bases. This CDR3 has 15 residues. Unmatched junction bases numbered 8, after V lost 4 bases and J lost 6 bases. Germline CDR1 and CDR2: MNHEY and SVGEGT. CDR3 protein: CASSSIPGQGDGYTF. The CDR3 DNA follows: TGTGCCAGCAGTTCCATACCCGGACAGGGGGATGGCTACACCTTC.

The chain joins TRBV9 to TRBJ2-1; D remains unclear. V dropped 3 bases and J dropped 10 bases, with 8 bases sitting between them. The length of the CDR3 is 11 residues. Germline values: CDR1 SGDLS, CDR2 YYNGEE. CDR3 nucleotides: TGTGCCAGCAGCGCCAGCGTGGAGCAGTTCTTC. Residues: CASSASVEQFF. The complete variable domain, with remaining parts taken from reference TRBV9 and TRBJ2-1, reads DSGVTQTPKHLITATGQRVTLRCSPRSGDLSVYWYQQSLDQGLQFLIQYYNGEERAKGNILERFSAQQFPDLHSELNLSSLELGDSALYFCASSASVEQFFGPGTRLTVL.

CDR3 in DNA: TGTGCCAGCCGAGTTATGAATGAGCAGTTCTTC. Its translation is CASRVMNEQFF. This rearrangement joins TRBV2 to TRBJ2-1; no clear D. This CDR3 has 11 amino acids. CDR1 is SNHLY and CDR2 is FYNNEI in the germline V gene. Trimming cost V 8 bases and J 7 bases, with 9 bases left between them.

The chain is built from TRBV3-1 (or the pseudogene TRBV3-2) and TRBJ1-4; tentatively, D is TRBD1 (5 bases). Trimming pared 4 bases from V and 7 bases from J, leaving 13 bases between. The CDR3 has 14 amino acids. Germline V gene data show CDR1 as LGHDT and CDR2 as YNNKEL (reference sequence). The CDR3 nucleotides read TGTGCCAGCAGCCCTACGGGGGTTTCTGAAAAACTGTTTTTT. The encoded protein is CASSPTGVSEKLFF.

The chain has TRBV3-1 (or the pseudogene TRBV3-2) and TRBJ2-2; no clear D gene. Germline V gene sequence: CDR1 LGHDT, CDR2 YNNKEL (reference sequence). With 3 bases removed from V and 7 bases from J, the gap between germline ends came to 12 bases. This CDR3 contains 14 residues. The CDR3 loop is CASSHPPRFGELFF. In nucleotides, the CDR3 is TGTGCCAGCAGCCATCCCCCCCGGTTCGGGGAGCTGTTTTTT.

The J gene is TRBJ2-3, the V gene TRBV27, with TRBD2 matching 13 bases. V lost 6 bases to trimming and J lost 5 bases; unmatched junction nucleotides: 5. CDR3 size: 15 residues. Germline CDR1 MNHEY, CDR2 SMNVEV (reference sequence). CDR3 in amino acids: CASSRTSGSQDTQYF. CDR3 nucleotides: TGTGCCAGCAGCCGGACTAGCGGGAGTCAAGATACGCAGTATTTT.

The chain has TRBV11-3 and TRBJ1-1; tentatively, D is TRBD1 (5 bases). Germline CDR1 is SGHNT and CDR2 is YENEEA. The CDR3 covers 13 residues. Trimming left V 2 bases short and J 1 base short, with 5 bases between. DNA of the CDR3: TGTGCCAGCAGCTTACAGGGGAACACTGAAGCTTTCTTT. Its translation is CASSLQGNTEAFF. Based on the CDR3 plus reference TRBV11-3 and TRBJ1-1, the full variable domain is EAGVVQSPRYKIIEKKQPVAFWCNPISGHNTLYWYLQNLGQGPELLIRYENEEAVDDSQLPKDRFSAERLKGVDSTLKIQPAELGDSAVYLCASSLQGNTEAFFGQGTRLTVV.

The chain uses TRBV4-3 and TRBJ2-3; 14 bases match TRBD2. The length of the CDR3 is 16 residues. Germline CDR1 is LGHNA and CDR2 is YSLEER. V lost 5 bases and J lost 4; bases outside the gene matches: 5. The CDR3 nucleotides read TGCGCCAGCAGCGCGGGACTAGCGGGAGTGGCAGATACGCAGTATTTT. This sequence encodes CASSAGLAGVADTQYF.

The J gene is TRBJ2-2, the V gene TRBV10-1; 10 bases are a match to TRBD1. Germline V gene sequence: CDR1 WNHNN, CDR2 SYGVQD (reference sequence). Losses at the gene ends were 6 bases for V and 3 bases for J; bases not matched to a gene: 4. The CDR3 runs 15 residues. The CDR3 protein is CASSTGTGDTGELFF. CDR3 sequence (DNA): TGCGCCAGCAGCACCGGGACAGGGGACACCGGGGAGCTGTTTTTT.

This rearrangement joins TRBV7-8 to TRBJ2-1, with 12 bases fitting TRBD1. Unmatched junction bases numbered 9, after V lost 5 bases and J lost 7 bases. This CDR3 comprises 16 residues. The germline V gene encodes CDR1 SGHVS and CDR2 FQNEAQ. The CDR3 reads CASSIPGQGARNEQFF. The CDR3 nucleotides read TGTGCCAGCAGCATTCCGGGACAGGGGGCGCGTAATGAGCAGTTCTTC.

Regarding this clone: Germline is not matched at one junction end, which may reflect a read error. The chain recombines TRBV2 with TRBJ1-4, with 7 bases aligning to TRBD1. This CDR3 is 19 amino acids long. Germline V CDR1 and CDR2: SNHLY, FYNNEI. The CDR3 spells CASSEALTTLRWQGEKLLF. DNA of the CDR3: TGTGCCAGCAGTGAAGCGCTTACCACCTTAAGATGGCAGGGGGAAAAACTGCTTTTT.

J is TRBJ2-1 and V is TRBV21-1; the table's D call, TRBD2, has no DNA check behind it. TRBV21-1 is annotated as a pseudogene. CDR3 size: 17 residues. CDR3 DNA: TGTGCCAGCAGCAAAGAAGTGAGACTAGCGGACCTCAATGAGCAGTTCTTC. The encoded protein is CASSKEVRLADLNEQFF.

The chain carries TRBV11-2 and TRBJ1-1; a possible D gene is TRBD1 (5 bases). The CDR3 consists of 14 residues. Trimming left V 4 bases short and J 2 bases short, with 11 bases between. Germline-derived CDR1 and CDR2 are SGHAT and FQNNGV. The CDR3 spells CASSSQQANTEAFF. The CDR3 coding sequence is TGTGCCAGCAGCTCCCAACAGGCAAACACTGAAGCTTTCTTT.

This clone was detected only once. The chain recombines TRBV3-1 (or the pseudogene TRBV3-2) with TRBJ1-1; 7 bases match TRBD1. V was clipped by 6 bases and J by 4 bases; unmatched bases: 8. The CDR3 sequence is 14 residues long. Per germline, CDR1 LGHDT and CDR2 YNNKEL (reference sequence). Here the CDR3 reads CASRRIAGGTEAFF. The CDR3 nucleotides are TGTGCCAGCAGGCGAATCGCAGGGGGCACTGAAGCTTTCTTT.

This chain connects TRBV12-3 or TRBV12-4 to TRBJ2-1; tentatively, D is TRBD1 (6 bases). V was pared by 0 bases and J by 10 bases, with 10 bases between. This CDR3 is 13 amino acids long. The CDR3 protein is CASSLAIRGEQFF. CDR3 nucleotides: TGTGCCAGCAGTTTAGCGATCAGGGGAGAGCAGTTCTTC.

This rearrangement joins TRBV7-2 to TRBJ1-5, with 7 bases lining up with TRBD1. There are 15 residues in the CDR3. Germline CDR1 reads SGHTA; CDR2 reads FQGNSA. The V segment lost 5 bases and the J segment 4 bases; nucleotides outside the gene matches: 8. CDR3 sequence (DNA): TGTGCCAGCAGCCTATCGACAGGGCCTAATCAGCCCCAGCATTTT. It specifies CASSLSTGPNQPQHF. The full variable domain, with the rest looked up from reference TRBV7-2 and TRBJ1-5, is GAGVSQSPSNKVTEKGKDVELRCDPISGHTALYWYRQSLGQGLEFLIYFQGNSAPDKSGLPSDRFSAERTGGSVSTLTIQRTQQEDSAVYLCASSLSTGPNQPQHFGDGTRLSIL.

The rearrangement links TRBV19 to TRBJ2-2; D remains ambiguous. Per the germline V gene, CDR1 is LNHDA and CDR2 is SQIVND (reference sequence). CDR3 length: 14 residues. The ends were cut back, 7 bases at V and 1 base at J, with 10 bases in the middle. The DNA of the CDR3 is TGTGCCAGTACAGTGTCGCAGAACACCGGGGAGCTGTTTTTT. Translation: CASTVSQNTGELFF.

The genes are TRBV12-2 and TRBJ2-2; the table gives TRBD2 as D, unverified against the DNA. TRBV12-2 counts as a pseudogene. This CDR3 has 16 amino acids. CDR3 residues: CASRCGLAGVLGELFF. CDR3 nucleotide sequence: TGTGCAAGTCGCTGCGGACTAGCGGGAGTTCTCGGGGAGCTGTTTTTT.

This chain uses TRBV7-2 with TRBJ1-2; maybe TRBD1 (5 bases). Trimming took 3 bases from V and 7 from J, leaving 15 bases between them. Germline V gene lookup returns CDR1 SGHTA and CDR2 FQGNSA. The CDR3 consists of 14 residues. CDR3 sequence reads: CASSLPGGAPGYTF. The CDR3 DNA follows: TGTGCCAGCAGCTTGCCCGGTGGGGCGCCTGGCTACACCTTC.

This clone was found once. The chain has TRBV10-1 and TRBJ2-1; no firm D call. This CDR3 is built from 13 residues. The V gene's germline CDR1 is WNHNN and CDR2 SYGVQD (reference sequence). V was trimmed by 3 bases and J by 7 bases, leaving 10 bases between them. In DNA, the CDR3 is TGCGCCAGCAGTGATCCGAACACAAATGAGCAGTTCTTC. Encoded protein: CASSDPNTNEQFF.

This clone came up once. The chain's CDR3 is CASSRGQNTEAFF. The CDR3 coding sequence is TGTGCCAGCAGCCGGGGACAGAACACTGAAGCTTTCTTT. The chain couples TRBV13 to TRBJ1-1; D is perhaps TRBD1 (6 bases). The length of the CDR3 is 13 residues. The V and J ends lost 5 bases and 1 base respectively, with 8 bases between them. CDR1 and CDR2 (germline): PRHDT, FYEKMQ (reference sequence).

As DNA, the CDR3 is TGTGCCAGCAGCGTATTGGGGAGTTCTAGCACAGATACGCAGTATTTT. This translates into CASSVLGSSSTDTQYF. The J gene is TRBJ2-3, the V gene TRBV9; TRBD2 is a possible D gene (5 bases). The V gene lost 1 base and the J gene lost 0 bases, with 12 bases spanning the gap. The CDR3 is made up of 16 amino acids. The germline gives CDR1 SGDLS, CDR2 YYNGEE. The full variable domain, its missing parts supplied by reference TRBV9 and TRBJ2-3, is DSGVTQTPKHLITATGQRVTLRCSPRSGDLSVYWYQQSLDQGLQFLIQYYNGEERAKGNILERFSAQQFPDLHSELNLSSLELGDSALYFCASSVLGSSSTDTQYFGPGTRLTVL.

This chain joins TRBV12-5 and TRBJ2-1; 10 bases are a match to TRBD1. Germline CDR1 LGHNT, CDR2 FRNRAP. The trim removed 10 bases at V and 1 base at J, leaving 16 bases unmatched. The CDR3 totals 18 residues. The chain's CDR3 is CANNPPPPGQGSYNEQFF. The CDR3 bases are TGTGCTAATAACCCCCCCCCACCGGGACAGGGGTCCTACAATGAGCAGTTCTTC.

The CDR3 DNA reads TGCAGCGCCATGCCTAGCTCCTACAATGAGCAGTTCTTC. It specifies CSAMPSSYNEQFF. The rearrangement uses TRBV29-1 and TRBJ2-1; unclear D gene. Germline V gene sequence: CDR1 SQVTM, CDR2 ANQGSEA. V lost 7 bases and J 0 bases, leaving 10 bases between the germline ends. The CDR3 has 13 residues.

The genes are TRBV19 and TRBJ2-5, with 7 bases identical to TRBD2. Germline trimming cut 2 bases from V and 5 bases from J; bases unmatched to any gene: 8. The CDR3 has 15 amino acids. Germline values: CDR1 LNHDA, CDR2 SQIVND (reference sequence). CDR3 residues: CASSIWSGMLETQYF. In DNA form, the CDR3 reads TGTGCCAGTAGTATATGGAGCGGGATGTTGGAGACCCAGTACTTC. Full variable domain (outside the CDR3, taken from reference TRBV19 and TRBJ2-5): DGGITQSPKYLFRKEGQNVTLSCEQNLNHDAMYWYRQDPGQGLRLIYYSQIVNDFQKGDIAEGYSVSREKKESFPLTVTSAQKNPTAFYLCASSIWSGMLETQYFGPGTRLLVL.

The CDR3: CASSRGAGAFYEQYF. DNA of the CDR3: TGCGCCAGCAGTCGAGGGGCGGGGGCTTTCTACGAGCAGTACTTC. The genes are TRBV4-3 and TRBJ2-7; weak D call: TRBD2 (7 bases). CDR1 and CDR2 (germline): LGHNA, YSLEER. There are 15 residues in the CDR3. The germline V and J ends were trimmed by 6 bases and 3 bases, with 18 bases remaining between them.

CDR3 protein: CASSSGLAVYNEQFF. As DNA, the CDR3 is TGTGCCAGCAGCTCGGGACTAGCGGTTTACAATGAGCAGTTCTTC. This chain connects TRBV11-3 to TRBJ2-1, with 11 bases lining up with TRBD2. The CDR3 covers 15 residues. Unmatched junction bases numbered 3, after V lost 4 bases and J lost 4 bases. Germline CDR1 reads SGHNT; CDR2 reads YENEEA.